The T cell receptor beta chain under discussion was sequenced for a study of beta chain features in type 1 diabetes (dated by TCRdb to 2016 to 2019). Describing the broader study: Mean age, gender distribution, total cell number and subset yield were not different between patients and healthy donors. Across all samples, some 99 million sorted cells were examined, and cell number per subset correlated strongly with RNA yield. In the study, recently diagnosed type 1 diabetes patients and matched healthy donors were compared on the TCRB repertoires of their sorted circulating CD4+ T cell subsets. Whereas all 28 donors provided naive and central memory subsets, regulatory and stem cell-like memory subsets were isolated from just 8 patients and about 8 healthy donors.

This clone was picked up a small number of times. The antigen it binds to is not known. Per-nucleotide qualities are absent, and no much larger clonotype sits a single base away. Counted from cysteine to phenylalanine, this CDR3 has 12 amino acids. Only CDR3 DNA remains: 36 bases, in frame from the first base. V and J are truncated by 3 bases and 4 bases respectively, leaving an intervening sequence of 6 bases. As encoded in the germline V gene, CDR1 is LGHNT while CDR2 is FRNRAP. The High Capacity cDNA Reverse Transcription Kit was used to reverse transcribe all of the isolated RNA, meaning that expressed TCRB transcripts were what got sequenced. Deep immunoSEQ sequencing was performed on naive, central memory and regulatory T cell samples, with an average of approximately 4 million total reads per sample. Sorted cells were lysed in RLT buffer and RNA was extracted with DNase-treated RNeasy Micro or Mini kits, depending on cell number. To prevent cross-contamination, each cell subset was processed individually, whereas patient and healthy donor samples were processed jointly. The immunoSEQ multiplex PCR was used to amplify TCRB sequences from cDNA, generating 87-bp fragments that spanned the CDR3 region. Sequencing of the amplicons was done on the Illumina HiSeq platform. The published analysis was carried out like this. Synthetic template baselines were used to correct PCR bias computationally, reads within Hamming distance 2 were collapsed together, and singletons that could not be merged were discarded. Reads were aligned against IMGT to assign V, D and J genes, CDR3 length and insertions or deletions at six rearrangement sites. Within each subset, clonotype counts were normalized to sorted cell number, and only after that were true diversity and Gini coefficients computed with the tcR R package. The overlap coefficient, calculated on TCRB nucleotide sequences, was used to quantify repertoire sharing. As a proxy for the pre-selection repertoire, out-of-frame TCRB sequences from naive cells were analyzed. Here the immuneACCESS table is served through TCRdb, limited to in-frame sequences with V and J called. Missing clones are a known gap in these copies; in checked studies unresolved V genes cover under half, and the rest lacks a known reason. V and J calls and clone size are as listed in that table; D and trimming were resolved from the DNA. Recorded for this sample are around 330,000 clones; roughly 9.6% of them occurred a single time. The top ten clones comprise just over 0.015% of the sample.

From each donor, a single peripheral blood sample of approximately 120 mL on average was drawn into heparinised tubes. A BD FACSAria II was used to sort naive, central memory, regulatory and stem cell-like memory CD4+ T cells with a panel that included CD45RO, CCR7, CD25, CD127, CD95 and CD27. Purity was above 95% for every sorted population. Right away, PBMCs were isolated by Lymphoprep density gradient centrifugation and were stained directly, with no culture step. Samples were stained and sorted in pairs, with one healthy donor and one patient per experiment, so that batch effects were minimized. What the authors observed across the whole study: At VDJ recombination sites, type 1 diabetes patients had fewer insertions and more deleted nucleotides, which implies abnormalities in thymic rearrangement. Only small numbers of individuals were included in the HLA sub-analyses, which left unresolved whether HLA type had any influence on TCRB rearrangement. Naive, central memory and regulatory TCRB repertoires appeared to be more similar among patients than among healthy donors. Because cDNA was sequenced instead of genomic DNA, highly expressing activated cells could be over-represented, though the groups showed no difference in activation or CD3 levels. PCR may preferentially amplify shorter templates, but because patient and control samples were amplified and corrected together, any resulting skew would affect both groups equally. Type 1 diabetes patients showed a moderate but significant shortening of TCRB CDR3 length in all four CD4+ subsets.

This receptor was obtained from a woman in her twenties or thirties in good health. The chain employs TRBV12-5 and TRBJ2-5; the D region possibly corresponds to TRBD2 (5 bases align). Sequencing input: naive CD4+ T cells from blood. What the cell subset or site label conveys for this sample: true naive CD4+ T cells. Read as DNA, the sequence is TGTGCTAGTGGTTTAGAGGGAGAGACCCAGTACTTC. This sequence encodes CASGLEGETQYF.